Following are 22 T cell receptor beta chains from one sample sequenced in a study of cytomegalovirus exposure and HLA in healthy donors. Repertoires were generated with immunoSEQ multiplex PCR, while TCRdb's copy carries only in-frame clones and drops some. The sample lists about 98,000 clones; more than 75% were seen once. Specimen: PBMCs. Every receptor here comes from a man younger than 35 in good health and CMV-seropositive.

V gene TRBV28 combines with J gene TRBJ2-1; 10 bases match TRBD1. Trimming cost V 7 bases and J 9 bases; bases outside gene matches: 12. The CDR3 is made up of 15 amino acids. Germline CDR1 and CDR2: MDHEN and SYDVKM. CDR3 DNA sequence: TGTGCCAGCACCGGACCGGGACAGGGGCAGGGTGAGCAGTTCTTC. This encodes CASTGPGQGQGEQFF.

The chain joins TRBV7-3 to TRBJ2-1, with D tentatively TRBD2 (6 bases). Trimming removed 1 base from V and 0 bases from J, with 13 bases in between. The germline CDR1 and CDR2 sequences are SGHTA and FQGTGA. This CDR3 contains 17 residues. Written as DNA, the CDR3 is TGTGCCAGCAGCTTAAGGGGTGGGAGGAGCTCCTACAATGAGCAGTTCTTC. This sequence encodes CASSLRGGRSSYNEQFF.

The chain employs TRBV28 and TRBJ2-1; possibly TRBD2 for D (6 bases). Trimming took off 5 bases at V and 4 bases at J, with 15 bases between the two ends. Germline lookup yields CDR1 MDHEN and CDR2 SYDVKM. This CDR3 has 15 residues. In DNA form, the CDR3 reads TGTGCCAGCAGTAAAGGGTTAGCGGAATACAATGAGCAGTTCTTC. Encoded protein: CASSKGLAEYNEQFF.

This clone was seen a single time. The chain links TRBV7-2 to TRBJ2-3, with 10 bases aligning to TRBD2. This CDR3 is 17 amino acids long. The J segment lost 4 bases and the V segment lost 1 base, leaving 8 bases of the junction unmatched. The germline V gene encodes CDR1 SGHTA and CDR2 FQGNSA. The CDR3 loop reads CASSLVASGGLADTQYF. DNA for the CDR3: TGTGCCAGCAGCTTAGTCGCTAGCGGGGGACTTGCAGATACGCAGTATTTT.

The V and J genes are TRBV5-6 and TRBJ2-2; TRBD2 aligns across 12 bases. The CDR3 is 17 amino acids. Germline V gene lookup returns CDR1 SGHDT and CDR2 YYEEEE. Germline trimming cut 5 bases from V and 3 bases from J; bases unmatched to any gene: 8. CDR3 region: CASSWLAGGPYTGELFF. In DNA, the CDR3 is TGTGCCAGCAGTTGGCTAGCGGGAGGGCCGTACACCGGGGAGCTGTTTTTT.

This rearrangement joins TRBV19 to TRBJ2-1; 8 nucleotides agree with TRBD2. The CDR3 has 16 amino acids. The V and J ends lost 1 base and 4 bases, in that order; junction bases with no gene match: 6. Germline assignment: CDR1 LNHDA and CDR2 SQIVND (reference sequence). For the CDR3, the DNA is TGTGCCAGTAGTATAGCGGCGGGAGGAACGTACAATGAGCAGTTCTTC. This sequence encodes CASSIAAGGTYNEQFF.

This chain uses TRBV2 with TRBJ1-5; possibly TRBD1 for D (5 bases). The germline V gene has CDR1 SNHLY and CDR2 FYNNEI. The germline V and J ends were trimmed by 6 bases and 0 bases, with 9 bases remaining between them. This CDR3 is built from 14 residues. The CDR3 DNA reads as TGTGCCAGCAGGTGGGACTATAGCAATCAGCCCCAGCATTTT. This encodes CASRWDYSNQPQHF.

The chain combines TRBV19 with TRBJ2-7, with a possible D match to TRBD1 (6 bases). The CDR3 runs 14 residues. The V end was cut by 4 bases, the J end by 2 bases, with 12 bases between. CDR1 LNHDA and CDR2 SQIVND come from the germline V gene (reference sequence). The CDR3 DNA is TGTGCCAGTAGTAACCTCGGGACAACCTACGAGCAGTACTTC. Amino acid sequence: CASSNLGTTYEQYF.

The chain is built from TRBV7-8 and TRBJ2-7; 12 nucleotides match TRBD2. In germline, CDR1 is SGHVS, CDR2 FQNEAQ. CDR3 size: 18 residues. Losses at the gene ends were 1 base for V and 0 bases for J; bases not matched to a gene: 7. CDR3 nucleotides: TGTGCCAGCAGCTTAGGCCCCGGGACTAGCGGGCTCTCCTACGAGCAGTACTTC. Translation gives CASSLGPGTSGLSYEQYF. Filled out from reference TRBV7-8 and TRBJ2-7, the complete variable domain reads GAGVSQSPRYKVAKRGQDVALRCDPISGHVSLFWYQQALGQGPEFLTYFQNEAQLDKSGLPSDRFFAERPEGSVSTLKIQRTQQEDSAVYLCASSLGPGTSGLSYEQYFGPGTRLTVT.

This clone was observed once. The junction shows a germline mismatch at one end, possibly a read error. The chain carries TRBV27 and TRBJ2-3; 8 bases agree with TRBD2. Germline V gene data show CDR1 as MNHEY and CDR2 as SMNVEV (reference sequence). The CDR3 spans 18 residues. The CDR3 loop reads CASSLGALAGLSIDTQYF. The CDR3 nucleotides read TGTGCCAGCAGTTTGGGGGCCTTAGCGGGGCTGAGCATAGATACGCAGTATTTT.

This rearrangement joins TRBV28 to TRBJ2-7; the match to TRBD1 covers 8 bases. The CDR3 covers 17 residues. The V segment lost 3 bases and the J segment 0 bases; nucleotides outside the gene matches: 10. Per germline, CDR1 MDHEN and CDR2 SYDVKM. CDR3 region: CASSFLARTGSSYEQYF. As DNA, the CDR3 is TGTGCCAGCAGTTTCTTGGCCAGGACAGGGAGCTCCTACGAGCAGTACTTC. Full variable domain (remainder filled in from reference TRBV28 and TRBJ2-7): DVKVTQSSRYLVKRTGEKVFLECVQDMDHENMFWYRQDPGLGLRLIYFSYDVKMKEKGDIPEGYSVSREKKERFSLILESASTNQTSMYLCASSFLARTGSSYEQYFGPGTRLTVT.

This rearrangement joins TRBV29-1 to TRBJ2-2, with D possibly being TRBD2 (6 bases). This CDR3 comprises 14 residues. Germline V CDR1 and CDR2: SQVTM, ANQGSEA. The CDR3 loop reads CTYEGRHDTGELFF. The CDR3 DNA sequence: TGCACCTACGAGGGGAGGCATGACACCGGGGAGCTGTTTTTT.

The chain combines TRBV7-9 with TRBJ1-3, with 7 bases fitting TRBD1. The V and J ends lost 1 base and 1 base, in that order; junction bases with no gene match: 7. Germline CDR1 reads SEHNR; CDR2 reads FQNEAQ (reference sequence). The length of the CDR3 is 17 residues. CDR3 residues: CASSLGGTEISGNTIYF. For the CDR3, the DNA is TGTGCCAGCAGCTTAGGAGGGACAGAGATTTCTGGAAACACCATATATTTT.

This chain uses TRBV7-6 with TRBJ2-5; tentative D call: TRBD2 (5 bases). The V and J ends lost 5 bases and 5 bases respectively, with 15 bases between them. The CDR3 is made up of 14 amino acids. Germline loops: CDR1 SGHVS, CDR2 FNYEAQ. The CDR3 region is CASSPPGIGETQYF. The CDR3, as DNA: TGTGCCAGCAGCCCCCCCGGGATCGGGGAGACCCAGTACTTC.

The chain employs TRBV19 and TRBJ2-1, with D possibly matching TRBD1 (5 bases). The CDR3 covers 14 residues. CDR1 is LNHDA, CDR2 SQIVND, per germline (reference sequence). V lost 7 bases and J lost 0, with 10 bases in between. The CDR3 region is CASTSQGSYNEQFF. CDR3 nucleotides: TGTGCCAGTACAAGCCAGGGCTCCTACAATGAGCAGTTCTTC.

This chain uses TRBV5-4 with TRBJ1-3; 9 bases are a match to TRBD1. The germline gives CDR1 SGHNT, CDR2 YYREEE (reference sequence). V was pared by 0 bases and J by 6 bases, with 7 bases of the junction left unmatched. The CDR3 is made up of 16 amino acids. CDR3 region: CASSLVGTGTTNTIYF. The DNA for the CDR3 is TGTGCCAGCAGCTTGGTTGGGACAGGGACAACAAACACCATATATTTT.

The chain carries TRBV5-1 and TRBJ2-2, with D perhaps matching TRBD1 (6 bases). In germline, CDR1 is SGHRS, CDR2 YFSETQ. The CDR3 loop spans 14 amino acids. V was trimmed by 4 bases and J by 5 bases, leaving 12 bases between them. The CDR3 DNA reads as TGCGCCAGCAGCCTCGGACAGACAACCGGGGAGCTGTTTTTT. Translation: CASSLGQTTGELFF. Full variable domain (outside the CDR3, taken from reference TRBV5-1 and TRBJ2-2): KAGVTQTPRYLIKTRGQQVTLSCSPISGHRSVSWYQQTPGQGLQFLFEYFSETQRNKGNFPGRFSGRQFSNSRSEMNVSTLELGDSALYLCASSLGQTTGELFFGEGSRLTVL.

CDR3 sequence reads: CASSPRGLRETQYF. DNA for the CDR3: TGTGCCAGTAGTCCCAGGGGCCTGCGAGAGACCCAGTACTTC. This chain connects TRBV19 to TRBJ2-5; the D gene is possibly TRBD1 (6 bases). Trimming cost V 5 bases and J 4 bases, with 14 bases left between them. Looked up from germline, CDR1 is LNHDA and CDR2 is SQIVND (reference sequence). The CDR3 runs 14 residues.

CDR3 DNA: TGTGCCAGTAGTACTAGCGGGAGCGCCTACAATGAGCAGTTCTTC. It is translated as CASSTSGSAYNEQFF. The chain joins TRBV19 to TRBJ2-1; 10 nucleotides match TRBD2. Unmatched junction bases numbered 2, after V lost 4 bases and J lost 2 bases. The CDR3 is 15 amino acids. Germline lookup yields CDR1 LNHDA and CDR2 SQIVND (reference sequence).

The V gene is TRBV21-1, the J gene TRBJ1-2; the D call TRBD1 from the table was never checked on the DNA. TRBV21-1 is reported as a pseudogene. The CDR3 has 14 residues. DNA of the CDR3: TGTGCCAGCAGCAATGCACAGGGGGCGCGTGGCTACACCTTC. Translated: CASSNAQGARGYTF.

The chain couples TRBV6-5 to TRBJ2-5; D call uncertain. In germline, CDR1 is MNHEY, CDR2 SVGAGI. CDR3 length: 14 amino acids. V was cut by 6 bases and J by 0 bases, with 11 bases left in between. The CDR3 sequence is CASRTRHDQETQYF. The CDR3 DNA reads TGTGCCAGCAGAACCAGACACGACCAAGAGACCCAGTACTTC.

CDR3 bases: TGTGCCAGCAGTGCACAGCCAAATCAGCCCCAGCATTTT. Translation: CASSAQPNQPQHF. This chain joins TRBV2 and TRBJ1-5; D is unresolved. In germline, CDR1 is SNHLY, CDR2 FYNNEI. The V end lost 4 bases, the J end lost 4 bases, and 8 bases lay between the germline ends. This CDR3 spans 13 amino acids.